The 32 T cell receptor beta chains below were found in one sample sequenced in a study of blood T cells in healthy people across ages. A sample-barcoded 5' primer and a J-beta primer mix were used in a second PCR of roughly 6 to 11 cycles. In TCRdb, the 5' RACE reads were re-called with MiXCR into one record per CDR3 protein. The sample holds about 1.4 million distinct CDR3 sequences, 59% seen once. Input material: blood. These receptors were obtained from a man between 18 and 35 years old in good health.

This sequence joins TRBV6-2 or TRBV6-3 and TRBJ2-1, with D unclear. CDR3 length: 12 residues. The germline V gene has CDR1 MNHEY and CDR2 SVGEGT. Trimming took off 8 bases at V and 4 bases at J, with 9 bases between the two ends. The CDR3: CASGEWYNEQFF. In DNA form, the CDR3 reads TGTGCCAGCGGGGAATGGTACAATGAGCAGTTCTTC.

This CDR3 reads CASSDVRGDYEQYF. The CDR3 nucleotides are TGTGCCAGCAGTGATGTGAGGGGGGACTACGAGCAGTACTTC. The chain has TRBV6-1 and TRBJ2-4; TRBD1 or TRBD2 may be the D gene (6 bases each). Near its end, the DNA agrees better with TRBJ2-7, so the J call may be wrong. The CDR3 is made up of 14 amino acids. Germline lookup yields CDR1 MNHNS and CDR2 SASEGT.

This rearrangement joins TRBV7-2 to TRBJ2-5, with 10 bases lining up with TRBD2. Germline CDR1 and CDR2: SGHTA and FQGNSA. The trim removed 5 bases at V and 11 bases at J, leaving 14 bases unmatched. The CDR3 contains 15 residues. The CDR3 nucleotides read TGTGCCAGCAGCCTAAGCGGGGGGGCCAATGAGGAGCAGTACTTC. This sequence encodes CASSLSGGANEEQYF.

This chain uses TRBV2 with TRBJ1-2; D not resolved. This CDR3 contains 11 residues. V was shortened by 9 bases and J by 4 bases, with 9 bases between the two germline ends. Germline lookup yields CDR1 SNHLY and CDR2 FYNNEI. CDR3 residues: CARASSYGYTF. The CDR3 DNA is TGTGCCAGGGCGTCTTCCTATGGCTACACCTTC.

This clonotype has a single count. A junction end diverges from the germline sequence, so it may reflect a read error. The V and J genes are TRBV27 and TRBJ1-2; 7 bases are a match to TRBD1. Germline V gives CDR1 MNHEY, CDR2 SMNVEV (reference sequence). The length of the CDR3 is 14 residues. CDR3 coding DNA: TGTGCCAGCAGTTTATACAGGGGAGGTAATGGCTGCACCTTC. Translating gives CASSLYRGGNGCTF.

This sequence joins TRBV27 and TRBJ2-1; 11 bases agree with TRBD2. Trimming removed 3 bases from V and 9 bases from J; junction bases left unmatched: 7. The germline CDR1 and CDR2 sequences are MNHEY and SMNVEV (reference sequence). This CDR3 is 15 amino acids long. In DNA, the CDR3 is TGTGCCAGCAGTTTCGGTAGCGGGGGGGGTGGTGAGCAGTTCTTC. Amino acids: CASSFGSGGGGEQFF.

This clonotype was counted ten times or more. This may come from a read error, since a much larger clone is one base off. V usage is TRBV7-6 and J usage is TRBJ2-6; D remains unclear. Germline V gene data show CDR1 as SGHVS and CDR2 as FNYEAQ. This CDR3 has 14 residues. V dropped 5 bases and J dropped 2 bases, with 7 bases sitting between them. The CDR3 loop is CASSVEPGANVLTF. The DNA of the CDR3 is TGTGCCAGCAGCGTAGAACCTGGGGCCAACGTCCTGACTTTC.

This chain links TRBV4-3 with TRBJ2-5; D may correspond to TRBD1 or TRBD2 (5 bases each). CDR1 is LGHNA and CDR2 is YSLEER in the germline V gene. The CDR3 extends over 15 amino acids. With 0 bases removed from V and 4 bases from J, the gap between germline ends came to 12 bases. The CDR3 bases are TGCGCCAGCAGCCAAGAATGGGGGAATCTAGAGACCCAGTACTTC. It is translated as CASSQEWGNLETQYF.

The sample holds a few counts of this clonotype. The chain uses TRBV14 and TRBJ1-4; D is unresolved. CDR3 length: 14 amino acids. The germline V gene has CDR1 SGHDN and CDR2 FVKESK. The V gene lost 2 bases and the J gene lost 3 bases, with 7 bases spanning the gap. CDR3 sequence reads: CASSQYRANEKLFF. For the CDR3, the DNA is TGTGCCAGCAGCCAATACAGAGCTAATGAAAAACTGTTTTTT.

This sequence joins TRBV18 and TRBJ2-7, with 9 bases identical to TRBD1. V was pared by 3 bases and J by 4 bases, with 4 bases of the junction left unmatched. Germline assignment: CDR1 KGHSH and CDR2 LQKENI. The CDR3 spans 14 residues. The CDR3 reads CASSPRDREYEQYF. In DNA form, the CDR3 reads TGTGCCAGCTCACCTAGGGACAGGGAGTACGAGCAGTACTTC.

The chain uses TRBV13 and TRBJ2-7; D unresolved. CDR1 and CDR2 (germline): PRHDT, FYEKMQ (reference sequence). Trimming shortened V by 5 bases and J by 2 bases, and 10 bases separated the two germline ends. The CDR3 is 13 amino acids. The CDR3 protein is CASSGRRTYEQYF. The DNA of the CDR3 is TGTGCCAGCAGCGGCCGGAGAACCTACGAGCAGTACTTC.

The genes are TRBV5-1 and TRBJ1-2; 7 bases agree with TRBD1. This CDR3 is 17 amino acids long. The J segment lost 0 bases and the V segment lost 0 bases, leaving 8 bases of the junction unmatched. Germline CDR1 and CDR2: SGHRS and YFSETQ. CDR3 bases: TGCGCCAGCAGCTTGGAGGGCAGGGGGATTGCTAACTATGGCTACACCTTC. Encoded protein: CASSLEGRGIANYGYTF.

J is TRBJ2-4 and V is TRBV2; possibly TRBD2 for D (6 bases). There are 14 residues in the CDR3. V gave up 2 bases and J gave up 8 bases, with 13 bases separating them. Germline V CDR1 and CDR2: SNHLY, FYNNEI. The CDR3 region is CASSELTGGDIQYF. The CDR3 coding sequence is TGTGCCAGCAGTGAATTAACCGGGGGTGACATTCAGTACTTC. The whole variable domain, filled in from reference TRBV2 and TRBJ2-4, reads EPEVTQTPSHQVTQMGQEVILRCVPISNHLYFYWYRQILGQKVEFLVSFYNNEISEKSEIFDDQFSVERPDGSNFTLKIRSTKLEDSAMYFCASSELTGGDIQYFGAGTRLSVL.

The chain couples TRBV7-8 to TRBJ2-3; 8 nucleotides match TRBD1. The CDR3 loop spans 17 amino acids. The V segment lost 2 bases and the J segment 3 bases; nucleotides outside the gene matches: 10. Germline CDR1 is SGHVS and CDR2 is FQNEAQ. The CDR3 nucleotides read TGTGCCAGCAGCTTACTCGCCCGACAGGGGAAGACAGATACGCAGTATTTT. This gives the protein CASSLLARQGKTDTQYF.

The chain carries TRBV27 and TRBJ2-1; D might be TRBD1 or TRBD2, each matching 5 bases. V was cut by 5 bases and J by 9 bases, with 8 bases left in between. The germline V gene encodes CDR1 MNHEY and CDR2 SMNVEV (reference sequence). The CDR3 loop spans 11 amino acids. The CDR3 sequence: CASSGGAEQFF. CDR3 nucleotide sequence: TGTGCCAGCAGTGGGGGAGCTGAGCAGTTCTTC.

The genes are TRBV27 and TRBJ2-3, with D perhaps being TRBD1 or TRBD2 (6 bases each). This CDR3 comprises 14 residues. Germline lookup yields CDR1 MNHEY and CDR2 SMNVEV (reference sequence). V lost 8 bases and J lost 0, with 12 bases in between. CDR3 sequence (DNA): TGTGCCAGCGCGTCGGGGGCTAGCACAGATACGCAGTATTTT. Amino acid sequence: CASASGASTDTQYF.

The V call is TRBV27, the J call TRBJ2-2, with a tentative D call TRBD2 (5 bases). Germline V gene lookup returns CDR1 MNHEY and CDR2 SMNVEV (reference sequence). The CDR3 is 13 amino acids. Trimming pared 7 bases from V and 3 bases from J, leaving 9 bases between. The CDR3 protein is CASKRRYTGELFF. Here the CDR3 DNA reads TGTGCCAGCAAAAGGAGGTACACCGGGGAGCTGTTTTTT.

The DNA of the CDR3 is TGTGCCAGCAGTCGGACACCTGACTACAATGAGCAGTTCTTC. It is translated as CASSRTPDYNEQFF. The chain recombines TRBV6-5 with TRBJ2-1; tentatively, D is TRBD1 (5 bases). CDR1 MNHEY and CDR2 SVGAGI come from the germline V gene. The V and J ends lost 5 bases and 3 bases respectively, with 11 bases between them. The CDR3 covers 14 residues.

This clonotype was detected a few times. V gene TRBV7-9 combines with J gene TRBJ2-5; D remains ambiguous. V lost 7 bases and J 4 bases, leaving 19 bases between the germline ends. This CDR3 is 15 amino acids long. Germline V gene lookup returns CDR1 SEHNR and CDR2 FQNEAQ (reference sequence). CDR3 sequence reads: CASNVGGPSGETQYF. The CDR3 DNA follows: TGTGCCAGCAACGTGGGTGGACCGTCCGGAGAGACCCAGTACTTC.

This clonotype was seen a single time. The chain combines TRBV20-1 with TRBJ2-7; possibly TRBD1 for D (6 bases). Trimming removed 6 bases at V and 3 bases at J, with 15 bases between. The germline V gene has CDR1 DFQATT and CDR2 SNEGSKA (reference sequence). The CDR3 consists of 13 residues. The CDR3 DNA sequence: TGCAGTGCCGCCCCACCGACAGGCTACGAGCAGTACTTC. Protein product: CSAAPPTGYEQYF.

The sample holds a few counts of this clonotype. The chain links TRBV10-3 to TRBJ2-1; TRBD2 matches at 7 bases. The trim removed 11 bases at V and 9 bases at J, leaving 7 bases unmatched. The germline V gene encodes CDR1 ENHRY and CDR2 SYGVKD. The CDR3 has 11 amino acids. The CDR3 DNA follows: TGTGCCCTAGGACTAGTGGGTGAGCAGTTCTTC. Its translation is CALGLVGEQFF.

This clonotype appeared once. V and J are TRBV28 and TRBJ2-5; no reliable D call. V was shortened by 5 bases and J by 2 bases, with 12 bases between the two germline ends. Germline lookup yields CDR1 MDHEN and CDR2 SYDVKM. The CDR3 consists of 14 residues. The CDR3 DNA follows: TGTGCCAGCAGTCTAAGTTATGATCAAGAGACCCAGTACTTC. Translating gives CASSLSYDQETQYF.

This clonotype was seen more than once but under ten times. V is TRBV15 and J is TRBJ2-7; 9 bases align to TRBD1. J lost 2 bases, V lost 5 bases, and 4 bases had no gene match. CDR3 size: 14 residues. CDR1 and CDR2 from the germline V gene are LNHNV and YYDKDF (reference sequence). The CDR3 region is CATSGNRGPYEQYF. CDR3 nucleotide sequence: TGTGCCACCAGCGGGAACAGGGGGCCCTACGAGCAGTACTTC.

Remarks on this clonotype: Its ends do not fully match the called genes, so a read error is possible. The chain carries TRBV6-6 and TRBJ1-5; D gene unclear. The CDR3 length is 14 residues. Germline CDR1 MNHNY, CDR2 SVGAGI (reference sequence). The CDR3 region has the DNA TGTGCCAGCATTTACGGGAGCCTTGAGGGGCCCCAGCATTTT. Translated, it gives CASIYGSLEGPQHF.

This clonotype has just a few counts. A junction end diverges from the germline sequence, so it may reflect a read error. This chain links TRBV7-9 with TRBJ2-4; D may be TRBD1 (5 bases). The tail of the sequence fits TRBJ2-7 better, so the J call may be wrong. CDR3 length equals 14 residues. Germline V gene lookup returns CDR1 SEHNR and CDR2 FQNEAQ (reference sequence). CDR3 region: CASSLAPRVNEQYF. DNA for the CDR3: TGTGCCAGCAGTTTAGCCCCCAGGGTCAACGAGCAGTACTTC.

V usage is TRBV20-1 and J usage is TRBJ2-1; the D is unclear. This CDR3 region has 15 residues. Germline V lookup: CDR1 DFQATT, CDR2 SNEGSKA (reference sequence). V lost 5 bases and J 1 base, leaving 15 bases between the germline ends. CDR3 DNA sequence: TGCAGTGCTCGCCCTCGGAGTGGATCCTACAATGAGCAGTTCTTC. Its translation: CSARPRSGSYNEQFF.

The sample holds one count of this clonotype. V and J are TRBV7-2 and TRBJ2-7; tentatively, D is TRBD2 (7 bases). V was trimmed by 0 bases and J by 5 bases, leaving 17 bases between them. CDR1 and CDR2 from the germline V gene are SGHTA and FQGNSA. The CDR3 contains 16 residues. The CDR3 here is CASSLAQGGGPHEQYF. CDR3 bases: TGTGCCAGCAGCTTAGCGCAAGGGGGGGGGCCCCACGAGCAGTACTTC.

The V and J genes are TRBV5-1 and TRBJ2-4; TRBD1 is a possible D gene (5 bases). This CDR3 contains 15 residues. Germline CDR1 and CDR2: SGHRS and YFSETQ. V shed 0 bases and J shed 9 bases, with 16 bases lying between them. The CDR3 bases are TGCGCCAGCAGCTTGGTCGCAGGGCTCCCATCCATTCAGTACTTC. Its protein is CASSLVAGLPSIQYF.

The chain couples TRBV7-2 to TRBJ2-7; 9 nucleotides align to TRBD2. V was clipped by 5 bases and J by 2 bases; unmatched bases: 10. Looked up from germline, CDR1 is SGHTA and CDR2 is FQGNSA. The CDR3 consists of 16 residues. CDR3 DNA sequence: TGTGCCAGCAGCCATTCGGCTGGACTAGCGACCTACGAGCAGTACTTC. Translating it yields CASSHSAGLATYEQYF. Complete variable domain (other parts from reference TRBV7-2 and TRBJ2-7): GAGVSQSPSNKVTEKGKDVELRCDPISGHTALYWYRQSLGQGLEFLIYFQGNSAPDKSGLPSDRFSAERTGGSVSTLTIQRTQQEDSAVYLCASSHSAGLATYEQYFGPGTRLTVT.

Details on this clonotype: A read error is likely, as this CDR3 ends without the conserved phenylalanine or tryptophan. The rearrangement links TRBV6-2 or TRBV6-3 to TRBJ2-1, with TRBD2 matching over 7 bases. V shed 6 bases, J shed 4 bases, and the junction held 9 bases outside the gene matches. Germline values: CDR1 MNHEY, CDR2 SVGEGT. This CDR3 is 15 amino acids long. CDR3 sequence: CASRPPGGSYNEQFV. DNA of the CDR3: TGTGCCAGCAGGCCCCCTGGCGGGAGTTACAATGAGCAGTTCGTC.

The chain recombines TRBV20-1 with TRBJ2-1; D is perhaps TRBD2 (6 bases). Germline V lookup: CDR1 DFQATT, CDR2 SNEGSKA (reference sequence). This CDR3 spans 13 amino acids. V was clipped by 0 bases and J by 13 bases, with 16 bases between them. The CDR3: CSARDKRRGRQFF. In DNA form, the CDR3 reads TGCAGTGCTAGAGATAAGAGACGGGGGAGACAGTTCTTC.

Only a few counts were recorded for this clonotype. This chain links TRBV3-1 with TRBJ2-4; D may be TRBD1 or TRBD2 (6 bases each). The J call may be in error: the DNA end matches TRBJ2-5 better. Per the germline V gene, CDR1 is LGHDT and CDR2 is YNNKEL (reference sequence). The CDR3 extends over 16 amino acids. The CDR3 reads CASSLNKGGAGETQYF. The CDR3 DNA is TGTGCCAGCAGCCTTAACAAGGGGGGAGCGGGAGAGACCCAGTACTTC.